The source of this T cell receptor beta chain is a study of T cells after yellow fever vaccination. Overall study results and limits: Reappearance after the booster was seen for most primary-vaccination clones, at 95% to 97% CD4 and more than 80% CD8.

About this clonotype: Its cognate antigen is unknown.

Using its own MiXCR run on the 5' RACE reads, TCRdb lists one record per CDR3 protein. The profile shows 300,000 to 400,000 distinct CDR3 sequences, 6.2% of them singletons. Germline loops: CDR1 MNHEY, CDR2 SMNVEV (reference sequence). The V segment lost 6 bases and the J segment 7 bases; nucleotides outside the gene matches: 12. The CDR3 runs 15 residues. Sample: PBMCs, taken 5 days after the yellow fever booster vaccination. The rearrangement uses TRBV27 and TRBJ2-1, with 7 bases lining up with TRBD2. The source is a man between 25 and 39 years old who received the YFV17D yellow fever vaccine. The CDR3 DNA follows: TGTGCCAGCAGCTCAACTAGCGCCAGACCAAATGAGCAGTTCTTC. As protein: CASSSTSARPNEQFF.